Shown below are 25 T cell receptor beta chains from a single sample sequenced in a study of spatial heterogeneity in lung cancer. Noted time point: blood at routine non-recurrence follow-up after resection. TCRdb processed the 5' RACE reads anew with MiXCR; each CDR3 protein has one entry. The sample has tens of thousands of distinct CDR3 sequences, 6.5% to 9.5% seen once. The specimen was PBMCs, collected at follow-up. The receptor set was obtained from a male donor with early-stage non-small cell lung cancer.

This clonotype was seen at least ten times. The DNA of the CDR3 is TGTGCCAGCAGCCAAGGGACTAGCGGGGGGGCCCTGGAGACCCAGTACTTC. Encoded protein: CASSQGTSGGALETQYF. This sequence joins TRBV3-1 and TRBJ2-5; 15 bases agree with TRBD2. This CDR3 comprises 17 residues. CDR1 is LGHDT and CDR2 is YNNKEL in the germline V gene (reference sequence). The V segment lost 1 base and the J segment 5 bases; nucleotides outside the gene matches: 5.

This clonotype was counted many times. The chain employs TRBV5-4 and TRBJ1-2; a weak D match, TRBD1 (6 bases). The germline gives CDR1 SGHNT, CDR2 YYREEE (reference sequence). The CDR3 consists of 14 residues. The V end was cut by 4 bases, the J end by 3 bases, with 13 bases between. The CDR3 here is CASSRYRDHYGYTF. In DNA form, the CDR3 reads TGTGCCAGCAGCAGATACAGGGATCACTATGGCTACACCTTC.

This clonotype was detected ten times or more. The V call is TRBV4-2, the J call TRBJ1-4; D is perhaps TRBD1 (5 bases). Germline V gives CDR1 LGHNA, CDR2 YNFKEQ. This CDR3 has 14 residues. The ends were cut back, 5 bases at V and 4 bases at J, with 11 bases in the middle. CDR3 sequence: CASSKGQHNEKLFF. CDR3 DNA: TGTGCCAGCAGCAAGGGGCAACATAATGAAAAACTGTTTTTT.

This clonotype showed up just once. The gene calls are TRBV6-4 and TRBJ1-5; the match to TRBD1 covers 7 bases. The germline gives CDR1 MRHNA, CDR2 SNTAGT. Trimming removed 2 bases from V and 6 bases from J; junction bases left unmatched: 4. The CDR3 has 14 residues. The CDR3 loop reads CASSDEGAGQPQHF. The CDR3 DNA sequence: TGTGCCAGCAGTGACGAGGGGGCGGGTCAGCCCCAGCATTTT.

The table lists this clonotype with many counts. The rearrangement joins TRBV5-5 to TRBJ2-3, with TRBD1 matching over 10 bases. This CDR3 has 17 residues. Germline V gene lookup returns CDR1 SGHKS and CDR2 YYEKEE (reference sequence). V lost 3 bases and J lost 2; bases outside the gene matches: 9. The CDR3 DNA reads TGTGCCAGCAGCTCCCTCTTGACAGGGGGCATCACAGATACGCAGTATTTT. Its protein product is CASSSLLTGGITDTQYF.

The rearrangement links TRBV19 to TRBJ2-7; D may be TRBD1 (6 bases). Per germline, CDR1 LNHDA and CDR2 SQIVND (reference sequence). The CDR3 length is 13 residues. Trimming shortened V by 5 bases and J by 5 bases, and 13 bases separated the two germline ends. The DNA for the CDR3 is TGTGCCAGTAGTGGCGGACAGCCAGACGAGCAGTACTTC. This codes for CASSGGQPDEQYF. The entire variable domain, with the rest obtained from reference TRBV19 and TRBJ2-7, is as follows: DGGITQSPKYLFRKEGQNVTLSCEQNLNHDAMYWYRQDPGQGLRLIYYSQIVNDFQKGDIAEGYSVSREKKESFPLTVTSAQKNPTAFYLCASSGGQPDEQYFGPGTRLTVT.

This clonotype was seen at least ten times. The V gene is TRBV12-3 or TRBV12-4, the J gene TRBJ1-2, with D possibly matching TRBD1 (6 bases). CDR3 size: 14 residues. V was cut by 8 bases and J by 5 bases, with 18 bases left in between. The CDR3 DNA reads TGTGCCAGCCGCCTCGCTGGGGGCTCATATGGCTACACCTTC. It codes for CASRLAGGSYGYTF.

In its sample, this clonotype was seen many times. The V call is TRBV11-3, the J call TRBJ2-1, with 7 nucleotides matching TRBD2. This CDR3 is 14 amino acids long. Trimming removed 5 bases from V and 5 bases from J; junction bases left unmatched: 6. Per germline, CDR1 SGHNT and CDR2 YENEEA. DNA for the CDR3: TGTGCCAGCAGCCATACGGGGGGACACAATGAGCAGTTCTTC. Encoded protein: CASSHTGGHNEQFF.

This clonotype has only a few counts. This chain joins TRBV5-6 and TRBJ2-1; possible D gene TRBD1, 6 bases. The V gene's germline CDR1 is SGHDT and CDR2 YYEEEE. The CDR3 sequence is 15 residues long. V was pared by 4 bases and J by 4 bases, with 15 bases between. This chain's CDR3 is CASSRLSGTYNEQFF. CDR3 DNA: TGTGCCAGCAGCAGACTTTCCGGGACATACAATGAGCAGTTCTTC.

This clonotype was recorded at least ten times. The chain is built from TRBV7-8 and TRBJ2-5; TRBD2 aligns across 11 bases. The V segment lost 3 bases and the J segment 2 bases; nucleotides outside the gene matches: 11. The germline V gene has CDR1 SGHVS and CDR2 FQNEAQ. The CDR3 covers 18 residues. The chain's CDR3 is CASSFTVASGGKQETQYF. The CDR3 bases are TGTGCCAGCAGCTTCACGGTGGCTAGCGGGGGGAAACAAGAGACCCAGTACTTC.

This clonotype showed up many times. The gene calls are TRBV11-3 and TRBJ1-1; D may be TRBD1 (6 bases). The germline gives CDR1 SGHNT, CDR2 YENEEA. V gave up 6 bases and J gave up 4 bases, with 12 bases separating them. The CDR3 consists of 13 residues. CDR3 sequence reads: CASSLQGFTEAFF. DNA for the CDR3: TGTGCCAGCAGTTTACAGGGCTTCACTGAAGCTTTCTTT.

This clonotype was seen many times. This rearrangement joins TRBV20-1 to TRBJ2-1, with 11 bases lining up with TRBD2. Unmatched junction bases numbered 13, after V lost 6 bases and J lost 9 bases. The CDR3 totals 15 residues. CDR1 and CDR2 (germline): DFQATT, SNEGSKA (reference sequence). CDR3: CSAPPGTSGPGEQFF. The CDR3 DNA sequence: TGCAGTGCACCACCCGGGACTAGCGGTCCGGGTGAGCAGTTCTTC.

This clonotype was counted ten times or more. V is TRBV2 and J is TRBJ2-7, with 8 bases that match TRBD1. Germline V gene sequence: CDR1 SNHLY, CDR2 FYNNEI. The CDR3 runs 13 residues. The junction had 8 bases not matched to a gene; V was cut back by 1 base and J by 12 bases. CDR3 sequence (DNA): TGTGCCAGCAGTGAAGTTGGTATGGGACAGGCGTACTTC. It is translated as CASSEVGMGQAYF.

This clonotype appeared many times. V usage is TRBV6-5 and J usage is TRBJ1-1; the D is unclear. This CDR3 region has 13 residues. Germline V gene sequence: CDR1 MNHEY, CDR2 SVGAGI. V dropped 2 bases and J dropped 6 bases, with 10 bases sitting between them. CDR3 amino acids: CASSYRVKAEAFF. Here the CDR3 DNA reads TGTGCCAGCAGTTACAGGGTCAAGGCTGAAGCTTTCTTT.

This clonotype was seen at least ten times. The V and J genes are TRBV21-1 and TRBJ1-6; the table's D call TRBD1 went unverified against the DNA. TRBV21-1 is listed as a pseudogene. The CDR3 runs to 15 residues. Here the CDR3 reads CASSKDTGHEAPLHF. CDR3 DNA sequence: TGTGCCAGCAGCAAAGATACAGGGCATGAGGCACCCCTCCACTTT.

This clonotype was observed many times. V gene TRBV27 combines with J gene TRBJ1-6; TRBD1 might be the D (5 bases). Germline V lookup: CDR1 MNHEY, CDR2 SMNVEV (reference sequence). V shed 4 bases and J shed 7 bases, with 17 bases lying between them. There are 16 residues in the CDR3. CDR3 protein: CASSYDPAGRNSPLHF. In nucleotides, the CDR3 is TGTGCCAGCAGTTATGACCCGGCAGGGAGGAATTCACCCCTCCACTTT.

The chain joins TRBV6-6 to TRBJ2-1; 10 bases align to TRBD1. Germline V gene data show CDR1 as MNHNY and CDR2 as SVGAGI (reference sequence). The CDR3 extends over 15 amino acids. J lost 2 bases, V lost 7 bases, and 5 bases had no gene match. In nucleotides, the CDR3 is TGTGCCAGCAACATGGGACAGGGGCCCTACAATGAGCAGTTCTTC. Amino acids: CASNMGQGPYNEQFF.

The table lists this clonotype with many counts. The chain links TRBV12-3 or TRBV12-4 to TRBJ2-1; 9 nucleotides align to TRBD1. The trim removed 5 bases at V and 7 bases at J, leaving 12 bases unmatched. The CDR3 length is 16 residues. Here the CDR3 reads CASSLRGTGTSNEQFF. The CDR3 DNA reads TGTGCCAGCAGTCTTCGGGGGACAGGGACTTCTAATGAGCAGTTCTTC.

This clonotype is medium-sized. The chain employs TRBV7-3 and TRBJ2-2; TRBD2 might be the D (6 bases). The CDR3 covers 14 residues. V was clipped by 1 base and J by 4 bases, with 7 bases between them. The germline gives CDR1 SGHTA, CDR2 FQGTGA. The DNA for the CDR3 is TGTGCCAGCAGCTTAATGGGGGGCACCGGGGAGCTGTTTTTT. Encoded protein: CASSLMGGTGELFF. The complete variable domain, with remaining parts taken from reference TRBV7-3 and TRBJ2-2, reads GAGVSQTPSNKVTEKGKYVELRCDPISGHTALYWYRQSLGQGPEFLIYFQGTGAADDSGLPNDRFFAVRPEGSVSTLKIQRTERGDSAVYLCASSLMGGTGELFFGEGSRLTVL.

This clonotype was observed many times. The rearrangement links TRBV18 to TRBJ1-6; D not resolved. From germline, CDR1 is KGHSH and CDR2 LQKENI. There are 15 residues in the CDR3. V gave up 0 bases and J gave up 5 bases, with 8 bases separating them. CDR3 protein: CASSPPTSDNSPLHF. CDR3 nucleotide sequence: TGTGCCAGCTCACCACCGACCTCAGATAATTCACCCCTCCACTTT.

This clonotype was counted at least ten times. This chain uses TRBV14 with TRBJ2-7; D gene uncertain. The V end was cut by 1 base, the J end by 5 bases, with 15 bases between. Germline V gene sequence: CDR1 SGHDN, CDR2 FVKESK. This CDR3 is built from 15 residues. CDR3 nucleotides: TGTGCCAGCAGCCAAGGCTTGAGTGTTTTCCACGAGCAGTACTTC. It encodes CASSQGLSVFHEQYF.

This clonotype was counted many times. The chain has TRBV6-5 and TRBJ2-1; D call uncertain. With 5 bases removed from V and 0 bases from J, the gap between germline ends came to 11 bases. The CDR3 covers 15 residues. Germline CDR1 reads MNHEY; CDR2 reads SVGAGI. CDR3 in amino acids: CASSPVLSSYNEQFF. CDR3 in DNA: TGTGCCAGCAGTCCTGTCCTTAGCTCCTACAATGAGCAGTTCTTC.

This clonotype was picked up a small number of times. The CDR3 DNA reads as TGTGCCAGCACCAGGGGCCCTGACTCCTACGAGCAGTACTTC. Its translation: CASTRGPDSYEQYF. The J gene is TRBJ2-7, the V gene TRBV3-1; tentatively, D is TRBD1 (6 bases). V was trimmed by 7 bases and J by 0 bases, leaving 13 bases between them. Germline V gene lookup returns CDR1 LGHDT and CDR2 YNNKEL (reference sequence). The CDR3 runs to 14 residues.

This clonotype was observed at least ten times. The CDR3 DNA is TGTGCCAGCAGCTTCGACAGGGGAGACGAAAAACTGTTTTTT. Encoded protein: CASSFDRGDEKLFF. The chain couples TRBV7-9 to TRBJ1-4, with TRBD1 matching 8 bases. V lost 3 bases to trimming and J lost 8 bases; unmatched junction nucleotides: 5. CDR1 is SEHNR and CDR2 is FQNEAQ in the germline V gene (reference sequence). The CDR3 is 14 residues long.

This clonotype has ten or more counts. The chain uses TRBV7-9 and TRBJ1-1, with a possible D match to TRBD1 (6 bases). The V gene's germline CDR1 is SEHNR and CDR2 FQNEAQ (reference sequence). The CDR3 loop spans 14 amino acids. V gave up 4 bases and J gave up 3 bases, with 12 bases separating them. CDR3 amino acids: CASSSQGTDTEAFF. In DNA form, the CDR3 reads TGTGCCAGCAGCTCCCAGGGGACGGACACTGAAGCTTTCTTT.